The 31 T cell receptor beta chains given below trace back to one sample, sequenced in a study of T cell repertoires in cytomegalovirus infection. TCRdb recomputed calls from the reads with MiXCR, one row per CDR3 protein. The table includes approximately 390,000 distinct CDR3 sequences, roughly 36% detected once. Their cognate antigens are unknown. Here the sequenced sample was cultured PBMCs, taken from culture after CMV antigen stimulation. Source of these receptors: a human donor in good health (CMV status not recorded). Some clones in this sample may be carry-over from other donors' samples.

This chain links TRBV7-2 with TRBJ2-5; D gene uncertain. This CDR3 has 14 residues. V lost 6 bases, J lost 1 base, and 12 bases lay in between. Germline assignment: CDR1 SGHTA and CDR2 FQGNSA. CDR3 residues: CASSPRASQETQYF. The CDR3 bases are TGTGCCAGCAGTCCAAGGGCTAGCCAAGAGACCCAGTACTTC.

This clonotype was observed once. This chain joins TRBV19 and TRBJ2-5, with D possibly TRBD2 on 6 matching bases. The V and J ends lost 8 bases and 3 bases respectively, with 13 bases between them. The germline V gene has CDR1 LNHDA and CDR2 SQIVND (reference sequence). This CDR3 is built from 13 residues. The CDR3 loop is CASRLGGEETQYF. The CDR3, as DNA: TGTGCCAGTCGCTTGGGGGGAGAAGAGACCCAGTACTTC.

In this sample, this clonotype turned up many times. The genes are TRBV7-2 and TRBJ2-7; the D gene could be TRBD1 or TRBD2 (5 bases each). The CDR3 is 13 amino acids. CDR1 and CDR2 (germline): SGHTA, FQGNSA. Trimming shortened V by 3 bases and J by 4 bases, and 10 bases separated the two germline ends. The CDR3 reads CASSLGRGYEQYV. DNA for the CDR3: TGTGCCAGCAGCTTGGGGCGCGGGTACGAGCAGTACGTC.

This clonotype has at least ten counts. The V and J genes are TRBV7-2 and TRBJ2-4; D remains unclear. Germline CDR1 and CDR2: SGHTA and FQGNSA. V lost 5 bases and J lost 1, with 12 bases in between. This CDR3 is 15 amino acids long. The CDR3 loop reads CASSPGRLAKNIQYF. CDR3 nucleotide sequence: TGTGCCAGCAGCCCCGGAAGGCTGGCCAAAAACATTCAGTACTTC.

This clonotype has just a few counts. V usage is TRBV11-2 and J usage is TRBJ2-3; 7 bases are shared with TRBD1. The J segment lost 8 bases and the V segment lost 6 bases, leaving 5 bases of the junction unmatched. Germline V gives CDR1 SGHAT, CDR2 FQNNGV. The CDR3 is made up of 12 amino acids. The CDR3 coding sequence is TGTGCCAGCAGTATCGACAGGGTTACGCAGTATTTT. Its translation: CASSIDRVTQYF.

This chain links TRBV6-2 or TRBV6-3 with TRBJ2-1; 11 bases map to TRBD2. J lost 7 bases, V lost 4 bases, and 6 bases had no gene match. CDR1 is MNHEY and CDR2 is SVGEGT in the germline V gene. The length of the CDR3 is 15 residues. The CDR3 DNA reads as TGTGCCAGCAGTTCTAGCGGGAGGATCGGGAATGAGCAGTTCTTC. Amino acid sequence: CASSSSGRIGNEQFF.

This clonotype was detected only a few times. The chain links TRBV5-6 to TRBJ2-5; D gene unclear. Germline V CDR1 and CDR2: SGHDT, YYEEEE. V lost 0 bases and J 1 base, leaving 7 bases between the germline ends. The CDR3 spans 14 residues. CDR3 bases: TGTGCCAGCAGCTTGGTGGCAGCCCAAGAGACCCAGTACTTC. Translation: CASSLVAAQETQYF.

This clonotype was found a few times. The V and J genes are TRBV6-2 or TRBV6-3 and TRBJ2-1; no firm D call. This CDR3 contains 16 residues. V lost 6 bases and J lost 0, with 15 bases in between. Germline CDR1 and CDR2: MNHEY and SVGEGT. Written as DNA, the CDR3 is TGTGCCAGCAGACCCCTAAAGGATAGCTCCTACAATGAGCAGTTCTTC. Translated, it gives CASRPLKDSSYNEQFF.

This clonotype was found a few times. The chain is built from TRBV12-3 or TRBV12-4 and TRBJ2-1, with TRBD2 identical over 12 bases. This CDR3 contains 15 residues. Trimming at V came to 6 bases and at J to 6 bases, leaving 6 bases not matched to a gene. Here the CDR3 DNA reads TGTGCCAGCAGCAATAGACTAGCGGGAGTCAATGAGCAGTTCTTC. It encodes CASSNRLAGVNEQFF.

About this clonotype itself: The junction differs from germline at one of its ends, possibly a read error. The chain's CDR3 is CASSQTADTQYF. The CDR3 nucleotides read TGTGCCAGCAGCCAAACAGCAGATACCCAGTATTTT. The V gene is TRBV5-6, the J gene TRBJ2-3; D unresolved. Germline values: CDR1 SGHDT, CDR2 YYEEEE. The CDR3 totals 12 residues.

The V call is TRBV6-5, the J call TRBJ1-1; unclear D gene. CDR1 and CDR2 from the germline V gene are MNHEY and SVGAGI. This CDR3 has 13 amino acids. Trimming removed 0 bases at V and 9 bases at J, with 11 bases between. The DNA for the CDR3 is TGTGCCAGCAGTTACTCGATGCGGCAGAAAGCTTTCTTT. Translated: CASSYSMRQKAFF.

This clonotype showed up many times. The J gene is TRBJ1-1, the V gene TRBV7-9; D unclear. The CDR3 spans 15 residues. The V and J ends lost 5 bases and 10 bases respectively, with 23 bases between them. CDR1 is SEHNR, CDR2 FQNEAQ, per germline (reference sequence). The CDR3 is CASSRHRVPGGGAFF. For the CDR3, the DNA is TGTGCCAGCAGCCGGCATCGGGTTCCCGGCGGCGGAGCTTTCTTT.

This chain links TRBV4-1 with TRBJ2-5; the D gene is possibly TRBD1 (6 bases). V lost 1 base and J lost 5, with 14 bases in between. CDR1 is MGHRA and CDR2 is YSYEKL in the germline V gene. The CDR3 spans 15 residues. The CDR3 reads CASSQGPGAEETQYF. The CDR3 nucleotides are TGCGCCAGCAGCCAAGGTCCAGGGGCGGAGGAGACCCAGTACTTC.

This clonotype was found a few times. The chain combines TRBV5-6 with TRBJ2-1; D possibly corresponds to TRBD2 (6 bases). The CDR3 runs to 15 residues. Germline CDR1 and CDR2: SGHDT and YYEEEE. V was trimmed by 4 bases and J by 6 bases, leaving 17 bases between them. This CDR3 reads CASSQRGTSSNEQFF. The DNA for the CDR3 is TGTGCCAGCAGCCAACGCGGGACTTCAAGCAATGAGCAGTTCTTC.

This clonotype was counted only a few times. The CDR3 region has the DNA TGTGCCAGTATAGGACTAGCGGGTACCGGGGGGTACAATGAGCAGTTCTTC. Translating it yields CASIGLAGTGGYNEQFF. V and J are TRBV19 and TRBJ2-1; 11 bases map to TRBD2. The V segment lost 7 bases and the J segment 4 bases; nucleotides outside the gene matches: 12. From germline, CDR1 is LNHDA and CDR2 SQIVND (reference sequence). This CDR3 has 17 amino acids.

In this sample, this clonotype turned up many times. The junction departs from the called germline gene at one end, perhaps through a read error. V and J are TRBV7-8 and TRBJ2-5; 7 bases fit TRBD2. The CDR3 covers 18 residues. Looked up from germline, CDR1 is SGHVS and CDR2 is FQNEAQ. CDR3 sequence (DNA): TGTGCCAGCACCCCTGAGGAGGCACCGGGACTACGGCAAGGGACCCAGTACTTC. It yields the protein CASTPEEAPGLRQGTQYF.

A single count supports this clonotype. The chain combines TRBV12-3 or TRBV12-4 with TRBJ2-7; D ambiguous. The CDR3 has 12 residues. V lost 1 base and J lost 4, with 5 bases in between. The CDR3 DNA is TGTGCCAGCAGTTTAGGCTATTACGAGCAGTACTTC. Its translation: CASSLGYYEQYF.

This chain uses TRBV11-2 with TRBJ2-5; D might be TRBD1 or TRBD2, each matching 5 bases. Germline CDR1 SGHAT, CDR2 FQNNGV. Trimming cost V 5 bases and J 0 bases, with 16 bases left between them. The CDR3 runs to 16 residues. The CDR3: CASSRRRDRYQETQYF. The DNA of the CDR3 is TGTGCCAGCAGCCGCCGCCGGGACCGGTACCAAGAGACCCAGTACTTC.

The chain combines TRBV7-6 with TRBJ2-1, with D hard to call. The V and J ends lost 0 bases and 9 bases respectively, with 12 bases between them. CDR1 and CDR2 from the germline V gene are SGHVS and FNYEAQ. The CDR3 length is 14 residues. The CDR3 nucleotides are TGTGCCAGCAGCTTAGCAGGTTCCCTCAGTGAGCAGTTCTTC. Translation: CASSLAGSLSEQFF.

The gene calls are TRBV11-2 and TRBJ2-3; D is possibly TRBD1 or TRBD2 (6 bases each). The V gene lost 5 bases and the J gene lost 4 bases, with 16 bases spanning the gap. CDR3 length equals 15 residues. Germline V gene data show CDR1 as SGHAT and CDR2 as FQNNGV. CDR3 DNA sequence: TGTGCCAGCAGCCCTAGTGGGGGGCTGGCAGATACGCAGTATTTT. Protein product: CASSPSGGLADTQYF.

The J gene is TRBJ2-3, the V gene TRBV10-3; TRBD1 matches at 10 bases. V trimming: 2 bases; J trimming: 4 bases; junction bases outside the gene matches: 3. The CDR3 is 15 amino acids. Germline V CDR1 and CDR2: ENHRY, SYGVKD. CDR3 bases: TGTGCCATCAGTGAGGGACAGGGGGTTGCAGATACGCAGTATTTT. Protein product: CAISEGQGVADTQYF.

This clonotype has more than one count but fewer than ten. The chain links TRBV7-6 to TRBJ2-7; the match to TRBD1 covers 11 bases. The germline CDR1 and CDR2 sequences are SGHVS and FNYEAQ. V shed 4 bases and J 4 bases; nucleotides not matched to a gene: 9. The CDR3 sequence is 16 residues long. CDR3 protein: CASSSWKDRGPYEQYF. Here the CDR3 DNA reads TGTGCCAGCAGCTCCTGGAAGGACAGGGGGCCTTACGAGCAGTACTTC.

The V and J genes are TRBV2 and TRBJ2-4; D is unresolved. The CDR3 runs 16 residues. The germline CDR1 and CDR2 sequences are SNHLY and FYNNEI. V lost 0 bases, J lost 0 bases, and 9 bases lay in between. The chain's CDR3 is CASSEAGRLAKNIQYF. The CDR3 DNA sequence: TGTGCCAGCAGTGAAGCCGGGCGGTTAGCCAAAAACATTCAGTACTTC.

In its sample, this clonotype was seen a few times. The V and J genes are TRBV6-4 and TRBJ2-7; a weak D match, TRBD2 (5 bases). The V and J ends lost 4 bases and 1 base respectively, with 5 bases between them. Germline V lookup: CDR1 MRHNA, CDR2 SNTAGT. CDR3 size: 12 residues. DNA of the CDR3: TGTGCCAGCAGTGGCGGGTCCTACGAGCAGTACGTC. This codes for CASSGGSYEQYV.

The V gene is TRBV19, the J gene TRBJ2-5; no definite D call. CDR1 is LNHDA, CDR2 SQIVND, per germline (reference sequence). V dropped 6 bases and J dropped 0 bases, with 5 bases sitting between them. The CDR3 extends over 12 amino acids. Written as DNA, the CDR3 is TGTGCCAGTAGGGTAGACCAAGAGACCCAGTACTTC. It translates to CASRVDQETQYF.

This chain joins TRBV19 and TRBJ1-1; D remains unclear. The CDR3 runs to 15 residues. CDR1 LNHDA and CDR2 SQIVND come from the germline V gene (reference sequence). Trimming pared 4 bases from V and 0 bases from J, leaving 12 bases between. Here the CDR3 reads CASSNARALNTEAFF. The CDR3 coding sequence is TGTGCCAGTAGTAACGCCCGGGCCTTGAACACTGAAGCTTTCTTT.

This chain joins TRBV6-5 and TRBJ1-6; unclear D gene. V was trimmed by 2 bases and J by 10 bases, leaving 18 bases between them. The CDR3 is 16 amino acids. CDR1 MNHEY and CDR2 SVGAGI come from the germline V gene. The CDR3 region is CASSYDRGGRGSPLHF. CDR3 DNA: TGTGCCAGCAGTTACGACCGAGGAGGGAGAGGATCACCCCTCCACTTT.

The V call is TRBV30, the J call TRBJ1-1; D is ambiguous. The length of the CDR3 is 11 residues. Germline assignment: CDR1 GTSNPN and CDR2 SVGIG (reference sequence). V dropped 4 bases and J dropped 6 bases, with 9 bases sitting between them. CDR3 in DNA: TGTGCCTGGACAATCTTGGCTGAAGCTTTCTTT. Residues: CAWTILAEAFF.

The genes are TRBV5-1 and TRBJ2-7; 10 bases line up with TRBD1. The germline V gene has CDR1 SGHRS and CDR2 YFSETQ. Trimming removed 4 bases from V and 8 bases from J; junction bases left unmatched: 12. This CDR3 contains 15 residues. The chain's CDR3 is CASSPPDRGFIQQYV. The CDR3 nucleotides read TGCGCCAGCAGCCCGCCGGACAGGGGGTTCATCCAGCAGTACGTC.

The chain links TRBV4-3 to TRBJ2-1; D might be TRBD2 (5 bases). This CDR3 comprises 17 residues. V was clipped by 0 bases and J by 0 bases, with 12 bases between them. Germline V gene data show CDR1 as LGHNA and CDR2 as YSLEER. The chain's CDR3 is CASSQDPSGSSYNEQFF. For the CDR3, the DNA is TGCGCCAGCAGCCAAGATCCCAGCGGCAGCTCCTACAATGAGCAGTTCTTC.

This clonotype was seen at least ten times. The chain employs TRBV7-2 and TRBJ2-2; the match to TRBD2 covers 12 bases. Germline V gene data show CDR1 as SGHTA and CDR2 as FQGNSA. Trimming at V came to 6 bases and at J to 0 bases, leaving 2 bases not matched to a gene. This CDR3 comprises 16 residues. The CDR3 sequence: CASSWTSGANTGELFF. CDR3 in DNA: TGTGCCAGCAGTTGGACTAGCGGGGCGAACACCGGGGAGCTGTTTTTT.